One sample yielded the 21 T cell receptor beta chains listed below, sequenced in a study of T cell changes during pregnancy in multiple sclerosis. Method: immunoSEQ multiplex PCR; TCRdb's copy keeps in-frame clones and lacks some. The data show about 110,000 clones, with approximately 90% seen just once and over 1.5% held by the top ten. The sample consisted of peripheral blood, taken in the third trimester of pregnancy. These TCRs come from a female donor with multiple sclerosis, enrolled in a pregnancy study.

This chain links TRBV27 with TRBJ1-2; TRBD1 matches at 8 bases. V trimming: 5 bases; J trimming: 1 base; junction bases outside the gene matches: 3. CDR1 and CDR2 from the germline V gene are MNHEY and SMNVEV (reference sequence). This CDR3 is built from 14 residues. DNA of the CDR3: TGTGCCAGCAGTCCGGGACAGGTTAACTATGGCTACACCTTC. Translated, it gives CASSPGQVNYGYTF.

The chain carries TRBV27 and TRBJ2-1; TRBD2 agrees at 7 bases. J gave up 3 bases and V 6 bases, and 17 bases lay outside the gene matches. The CDR3 is 18 amino acids. The germline CDR1 and CDR2 sequences are MNHEY and SMNVEV (reference sequence). CDR3 in amino acids: CASSSFLALAANYNEQFF. CDR3 coding DNA: TGTGCCAGCAGCTCCTTTCTTGCTCTAGCGGCCAACTACAATGAGCAGTTCTTC.

This rearrangement joins TRBV2 to TRBJ2-3, with 8 bases lining up with TRBD1. Germline trimming cut 3 bases from V and 3 bases from J; bases unmatched to any gene: 17. The CDR3 is 19 residues long. Germline values: CDR1 SNHLY, CDR2 FYNNEI. CDR3 protein: CASSDDVSSRDRKTDTQYF. The CDR3 DNA follows: TGTGCCAGCAGTGACGACGTCTCGTCCCGGGACAGGAAAACAGATACGCAGTATTTT.

Here the CDR3 DNA reads TGTGCCAGCAGTACCCGAGCGGGAGGTACGGAGTTCTTC. This translates into CASSTRAGGTEFF. V usage is TRBV6-5 and J usage is TRBJ2-1; 9 nucleotides line up with TRBD2. The CDR3 has 13 residues. Unmatched junction bases numbered 10, after V lost 5 bases and J lost 14 bases. Germline CDR1 MNHEY, CDR2 SVGAGI.

This chain links TRBV19 with TRBJ2-5, with 7 bases lining up with TRBD1. The CDR3 consists of 14 residues. Germline V lookup: CDR1 LNHDA, CDR2 SQIVND (reference sequence). The ends lost 4 bases at V and 7 bases at J; junction bases unmatched: 9. CDR3 nucleotides: TGTGCCAGTAGTACCGGGACAGCCCAGGGGACCCAGTACTTC. This encodes CASSTGTAQGTQYF.

V is TRBV9 and J is TRBJ1-4; TRBD1 is a possible D gene (6 bases). CDR3 size: 15 residues. V was shortened by 0 bases and J by 5 bases, with 11 bases between the two germline ends. CDR1 and CDR2 (germline): SGDLS, YYNGEE. CDR3 sequence: CASSVAGQSNEKLFF. The CDR3 nucleotides are TGTGCCAGCAGCGTAGCCGGACAGAGCAATGAAAAACTGTTTTTT. Combining the CDR3 with reference TRBV9 and TRBJ1-4 gives the whole variable domain DSGVTQTPKHLITATGQRVTLRCSPRSGDLSVYWYQQSLDQGLQFLIQYYNGEERAKGNILERFSAQQFPDLHSELNLSSLELGDSALYFCASSVAGQSNEKLFFGSGTQLSVL.

CDR3 sequence: CASSLSGGGLMAYNEQFF. The CDR3 nucleotides are TGCGCCAGCAGCCTAAGCGGGGGGGGCCTAATGGCCTACAATGAGCAGTTCTTC. This rearrangement joins TRBV4-1 to TRBJ2-1; 10 bases align to TRBD2. V shed 4 bases, J shed 2 bases, and the junction held 11 bases outside the gene matches. Per the germline V gene, CDR1 is MGHRA and CDR2 is YSYEKL. The CDR3 runs to 18 residues.

This clone came up once. The CDR3 is CASSLRADTQYF. In nucleotides, the CDR3 is TGTGCCAGCAGTTTGAGAGCAGATACGCAGTATTTT. This rearrangement joins TRBV27 to TRBJ2-3; D ambiguous. The CDR3 totals 12 residues. V lost 3 bases and J lost 4, with 5 bases in between. Germline loops: CDR1 MNHEY, CDR2 SMNVEV (reference sequence).

The V call is TRBV5-1, the J call TRBJ2-1; the match to TRBD2 covers 12 bases. This CDR3 spans 17 amino acids. From germline, CDR1 is SGHRS and CDR2 YFSETQ. The junction had 6 bases not matched to a gene; V was cut back by 0 bases and J by 5 bases. CDR3 sequence reads: CASSLEGLAGPNNEQFF. The CDR3 nucleotides are TGCGCCAGCAGCTTGGAAGGACTAGCGGGACCGAACAATGAGCAGTTCTTC. The whole variable domain, filled in from reference TRBV5-1 and TRBJ2-1, reads KAGVTQTPRYLIKTRGQQVTLSCSPISGHRSVSWYQQTPGQGLQFLFEYFSETQRNKGNFPGRFSGRQFSNSRSEMNVSTLELGDSALYLCASSLEGLAGPNNEQFFGPGTRLTVL.

The V call is TRBV23-1, the J call TRBJ1-1; D possibly corresponds to TRBD1 (5 bases). TRBV23-1 is labeled an ORF, and its function is uncertain. Trimming cost V 3 bases and J 4 bases, with 9 bases left between them. The CDR3 runs 13 residues. The CDR3 nucleotides read TGCGCCAGCAGTCAGACAGCCGGCACTGAAGCTTTCTTT. Encoded protein: CASSQTAGTEAFF.

The rearrangement uses TRBV4-1 and TRBJ1-5, with TRBD1 identical over 9 bases. Germline V CDR1 and CDR2: MGHRA, YSYEKL. CDR3 length: 18 amino acids. The V segment lost 4 bases and the J segment 1 base; nucleotides outside the gene matches: 11. In DNA form, the CDR3 reads TGCGCCAGCAGCCGTACCCGGGACAGGGTATCGAGCAATCAGCCCCAGCATTTT. It translates to CASSRTRDRVSSNQPQHF.

This chain connects TRBV5-1 to TRBJ2-7; 8 bases line up with TRBD1. This CDR3 is built from 13 residues. Germline V gene data show CDR1 as SGHRS and CDR2 as YFSETQ. The J segment lost 5 bases and the V segment lost 4 bases, leaving 5 bases of the junction unmatched. The CDR3 sequence is CASSTGQVDEQYF. The CDR3 DNA reads TGCGCCAGCAGCACGGGACAGGTGGACGAGCAGTACTTC.

V gene TRBV11-2 combines with J gene TRBJ2-2, with D maybe TRBD2 (5 bases). This CDR3 is 18 amino acids long. Deletions cut 1 base from V and 5 bases from J, with 20 bases between. Germline CDR1 reads SGHAT; CDR2 reads FQNNGV. CDR3 bases: TGTGCCAGCAGCTTAGTCCCCTCTCGGACTGGAAAAACCGGGGAGCTGTTTTTT. Its protein product is CASSLVPSRTGKTGELFF. The full variable domain, rest sourced from reference TRBV11-2 and TRBJ2-2, is EAGVAQSPRYKIIEKRQSVAFWCNPISGHATLYWYQQILGQGPKLLIQFQNNGVVDDSQLPKDRFSAERLKGVDSTLKIQPAKLEDSAVYLCASSLVPSRTGKTGELFFGEGSRLTVL.

The J gene is TRBJ1-2, the V gene TRBV12-2. TRBV12-2 has pseudogene status. The CDR3 runs to 15 residues. The CDR3 nucleotides are TGTGCAAGTCGCTTAGTACCATGGGCCGGGGGATGCTACACCTTC. Translating it yields CASRLVPWAGGCYTF.

This clone has a single count. The chain carries TRBV7-9 and TRBJ2-1; a possible D gene is TRBD2 (6 bases). Trimming shortened V by 2 bases and J by 5 bases, and 10 bases separated the two germline ends. Germline CDR1 reads SEHNR; CDR2 reads FQNEAQ (reference sequence). CDR3 size: 14 residues. The CDR3 here is CASSLKTRNNEQFF. The CDR3 DNA is TGTGCCAGCAGCTTAAAGACTAGGAACAATGAGCAGTTCTTC.

The V gene is TRBV4-2, the J gene TRBJ2-1; 9 bases are a match to TRBD1. The CDR3 sequence is 15 residues long. The germline V gene has CDR1 LGHNA and CDR2 YNFKEQ. J was trimmed by 7 bases and V by 0 bases; bases with no gene match: 4. The CDR3 sequence: CASSQDTGGHNEQFF. The CDR3 nucleotides are TGTGCCAGCAGCCAAGATACAGGGGGCCATAATGAGCAGTTCTTC.

The chain combines TRBV5-1 with TRBJ1-3, with D perhaps TRBD1 (6 bases). V was trimmed by 4 bases and J by 2 bases, leaving 10 bases between them. The CDR3 length is 14 residues. Germline V gene sequence: CDR1 SGHRS, CDR2 YFSETQ. The CDR3 bases are TGCGCCAGCAGCCCACAGGGTCCTGGAAACACCATATATTTT. Amino acid sequence: CASSPQGPGNTIYF.

V gene TRBV5-1 combines with J gene TRBJ1-2; TRBD1 aligns across 7 bases. The CDR3 runs 15 residues. Germline V gene sequence: CDR1 SGHRS, CDR2 YFSETQ. V was clipped by 2 bases and J by 6 bases; unmatched bases: 10. The CDR3 here is CASSFQGAQGDGYTF. CDR3 nucleotide sequence: TGCGCCAGCAGCTTTCAAGGGGCGCAGGGGGATGGCTACACCTTC.

This clone was observed once. The rearrangement links TRBV9 to TRBJ2-5; no reliable D call. The CDR3 consists of 11 residues. Germline-derived CDR1 and CDR2 are SGDLS and YYNGEE. The V and J ends lost 4 bases and 5 bases respectively, with 6 bases between them. CDR3 nucleotides: TGTGCCAGCAGCCGCGAGGAGACCCAGTACTTC. This codes for CASSREETQYF.

The genes are TRBV5-1 and TRBJ1-4; D remains unclear. The germline CDR1 and CDR2 sequences are SGHRS and YFSETQ. This CDR3 spans 15 amino acids. Trimming took 0 bases from V and 3 from J, leaving 9 bases between them. The CDR3 is CASSLGTVSNEKLFF. The CDR3 bases are TGCGCCAGCAGCTTGGGAACGGTTTCTAATGAAAAACTGTTTTTT.

V and J are TRBV10-2 and TRBJ2-7; the match to TRBD1 covers 9 bases. The CDR3 length is 19 residues. In germline, CDR1 is WSHSY, CDR2 SAAADI. Trimming took 6 bases from V and 2 from J; bases not matched to a gene: 20. The CDR3 protein is CASSDSGTGRLVSPYEQYF. In DNA, the CDR3 is TGCGCCAGCAGCGACTCCGGGACAGGGCGGCTAGTAAGTCCCTACGAGCAGTACTTC.